This T cell receptor (beta chain) was documented in a study of blood T cell repertoires in COVID-19. Whole-study context: T cells, B-cell-depleted T cells, or PBMCs provided the cDNA or gDNA that served as material.

Trimming pared 7 bases from V and 6 bases from J, leaving 19 bases between. The CDR3 extends over 15 amino acids. Germline values: CDR1 SNHLY, CDR2 FYNNEI. Profiled with immunoSEQ multiplex PCR; TCRdb holds only in-frame clones, not every one. This sample has about 270,000 clones, with about 86% found just once. This sequence joins TRBV2 and TRBJ1-5; D is perhaps TRBD1 (5 bases). Input material: peripheral blood. The sequence was obtained from an older woman with active or convalescent COVID-19. This CDR3 is CASTIQLGQGQPQHF. The CDR3 DNA follows: TGTGCCAGCACCATTCAACTCGGGCAGGGTCAGCCCCAGCATTTT.